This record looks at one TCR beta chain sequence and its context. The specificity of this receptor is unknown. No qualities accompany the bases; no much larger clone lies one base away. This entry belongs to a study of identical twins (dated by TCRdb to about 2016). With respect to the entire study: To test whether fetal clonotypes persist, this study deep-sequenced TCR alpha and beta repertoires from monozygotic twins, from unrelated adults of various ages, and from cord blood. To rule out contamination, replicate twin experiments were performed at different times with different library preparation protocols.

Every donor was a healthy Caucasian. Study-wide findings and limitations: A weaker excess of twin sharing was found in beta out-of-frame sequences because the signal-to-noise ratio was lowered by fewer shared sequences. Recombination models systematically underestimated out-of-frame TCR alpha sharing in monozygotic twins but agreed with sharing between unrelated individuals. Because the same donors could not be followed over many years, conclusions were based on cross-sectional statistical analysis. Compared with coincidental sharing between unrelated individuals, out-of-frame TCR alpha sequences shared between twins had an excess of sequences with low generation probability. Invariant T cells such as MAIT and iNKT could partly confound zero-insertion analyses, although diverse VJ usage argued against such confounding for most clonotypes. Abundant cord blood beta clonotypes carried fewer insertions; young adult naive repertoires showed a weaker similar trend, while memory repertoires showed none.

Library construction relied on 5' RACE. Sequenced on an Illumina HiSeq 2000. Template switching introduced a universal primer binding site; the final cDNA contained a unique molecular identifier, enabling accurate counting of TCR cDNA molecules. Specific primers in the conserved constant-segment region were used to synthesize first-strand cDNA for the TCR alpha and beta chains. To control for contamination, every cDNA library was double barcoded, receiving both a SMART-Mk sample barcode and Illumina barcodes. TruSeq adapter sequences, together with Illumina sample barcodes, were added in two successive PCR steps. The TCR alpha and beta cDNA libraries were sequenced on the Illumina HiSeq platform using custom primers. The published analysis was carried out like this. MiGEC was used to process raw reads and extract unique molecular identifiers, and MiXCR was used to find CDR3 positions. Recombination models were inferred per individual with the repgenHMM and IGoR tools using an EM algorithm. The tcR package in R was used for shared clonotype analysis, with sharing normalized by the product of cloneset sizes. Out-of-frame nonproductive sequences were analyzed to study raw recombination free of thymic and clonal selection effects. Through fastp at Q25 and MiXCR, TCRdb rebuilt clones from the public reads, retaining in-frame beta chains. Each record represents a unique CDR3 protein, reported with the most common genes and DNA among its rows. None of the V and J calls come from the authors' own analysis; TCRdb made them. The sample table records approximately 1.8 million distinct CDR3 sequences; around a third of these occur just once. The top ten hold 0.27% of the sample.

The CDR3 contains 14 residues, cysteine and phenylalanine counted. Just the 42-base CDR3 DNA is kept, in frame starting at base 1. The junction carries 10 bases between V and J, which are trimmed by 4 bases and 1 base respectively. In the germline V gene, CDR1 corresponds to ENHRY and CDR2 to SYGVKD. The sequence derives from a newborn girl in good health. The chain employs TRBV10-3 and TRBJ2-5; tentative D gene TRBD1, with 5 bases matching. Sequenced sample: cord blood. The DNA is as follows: TGTGCCATCAGTGCAGGGCCGTCCCAAGAGACCCAGTACTTC. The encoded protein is CAISAGPSQETQYF.